Below are 20 T cell receptor beta chains sequenced from a single sample in a study of blood T cells in healthy people across ages. The second PCR ran about 6 to 12 cycles with a sample-barcoded 5' primer and J-beta primers. TCRdb fed the 5' RACE reads into MiXCR, producing one record per CDR3 protein. The sample includes under 2,000,000 distinct CDR3 sequences, less than 50% of them seen just once. Sequenced: blood. The origin of the receptors is a woman aged 40 to 50 in good health.

The chain recombines TRBV28 with TRBJ2-3, with TRBD1 matching over 7 bases. Germline V gene lookup returns CDR1 MDHEN and CDR2 SYDVKM. This CDR3 comprises 17 residues. After removal of 6 bases from V and 6 bases from J, the junction contained 18 bases not matched to a gene. CDR3 residues: CASRSRLGTDITDTQYF. CDR3 in DNA: TGTGCCAGCAGGTCTAGGTTAGGGACAGATATCACCGATACGCAGTATTTT.

This sequence joins TRBV2 and TRBJ1-2; no firm D call. The CDR3 contains 14 residues. Germline CDR1 is SNHLY and CDR2 is FYNNEI. The ends were cut back, 3 bases at V and 2 bases at J, with 10 bases in the middle. The CDR3 reads CASSDIRTNYGYTF. CDR3 coding DNA: TGTGCCAGCAGTGACATCCGGACGAACTATGGCTACACCTTC. The full variable domain, its missing parts supplied by reference TRBV2 and TRBJ1-2, is EPEVTQTPSHQVTQMGQEVILRCVPISNHLYFYWYRQILGQKVEFLVSFYNNEISEKSEIFDDQFSVERPDGSNFTLKIRSTKLEDSAMYFCASSDIRTNYGYTFGSGTRLTVV.

This clonotype has just one count. The chain is built from TRBV2 and TRBJ2-5, with 11 nucleotides matching TRBD1. This CDR3 has 17 amino acids. Per germline, CDR1 SNHLY and CDR2 FYNNEI. V shed 7 bases, J shed 4 bases, and the junction held 14 bases outside the gene matches. CDR3: CASKQGTGTGGGETQYF. CDR3 in DNA: TGTGCCAGCAAACAAGGAACAGGGACAGGGGGAGGAGAGACCCAGTACTTC.

The chain is built from TRBV15 and TRBJ1-3; maybe TRBD1 (5 bases). Trimming shortened V by 3 bases and J by 4 bases, and 16 bases separated the two germline ends. CDR3 size: 16 residues. Looked up from germline, CDR1 is LNHNV and CDR2 is YYDKDF (reference sequence). CDR3 sequence: CATSRARGARGNTIYF. The CDR3 DNA is TGTGCCACCAGCAGGGCCCGCGGGGCGCGAGGAAACACCATATATTTT.

A few counts support this clonotype. The chain is built from TRBV7-2 and TRBJ1-2, with D unresolved. This CDR3 is 15 amino acids long. The V gene's germline CDR1 is SGHTA and CDR2 FQGNSA. V lost 2 bases and J lost 4, with 14 bases in between. The CDR3 DNA sequence: TGTGCCAGCAGCTTACAACCCACCCCAGGCTATGGCTACACCTTC. This codes for CASSLQPTPGYGYTF.

The chain's CDR3 is CASSFQGARTEPQHF. The CDR3 DNA follows: TGTGCCAGCAGTTTCCAGGGGGCGAGGACAGAGCCCCAGCATTTT. This chain connects TRBV28 to TRBJ1-5, with TRBD1 matching over 8 bases. The J segment lost 8 bases and the V segment lost 3 bases, leaving 9 bases of the junction unmatched. Germline assignment: CDR1 MDHEN and CDR2 SYDVKM. The CDR3 is 15 residues long.

This clonotype was seen a handful of times. J is TRBJ2-7 and V is TRBV29-1; D is unresolved. The CDR3 runs 12 residues. V lost 4 bases and J lost 3, with 10 bases in between. Germline CDR1 reads SQVTM; CDR2 reads ANQGSEA. This CDR3 is CSVVGQNYEQYF. In nucleotides, the CDR3 is TGCAGCGTTGTAGGGCAGAACTACGAGCAGTACTTC.

The genes are TRBV11-2 and TRBJ2-3; 8 bases fit TRBD2. This CDR3 region has 14 residues. Trimming removed 4 bases from V and 4 bases from J; junction bases left unmatched: 4. Germline-derived CDR1 and CDR2 are SGHAT and FQNNGV. CDR3 loop: CASSSTSGADTQYF. The CDR3 bases are TGTGCCAGCAGCTCAACTAGCGGTGCAGATACGCAGTATTTT.

Only a few counts were recorded for this clonotype. The V gene is TRBV15, the J gene TRBJ2-5; possibly TRBD1 for D (6 bases). V dropped 3 bases and J dropped 5 bases, with 13 bases sitting between them. The CDR3 has 14 amino acids. The germline V gene has CDR1 LNHNV and CDR2 YYDKDF (reference sequence). CDR3 sequence reads: CATSSNRQGETQYF. The CDR3 DNA is TGTGCCACCAGCAGTAATCGGCAGGGGGAGACCCAGTACTTC.

The chain uses TRBV7-9 and TRBJ2-5, with D unclear. Germline CDR1 is SEHNR and CDR2 is FQNEAQ (reference sequence). This CDR3 region has 14 residues. V shed 1 base and J shed 3 bases, with 9 bases lying between them. CDR3: CASSLVRREETQYF. DNA for the CDR3: TGTGCCAGCAGCTTAGTGCGACGGGAAGAGACCCAGTACTTC. Full variable domain (remainder filled in from reference TRBV7-9 and TRBJ2-5): DTGVSQNPRHKITKRGQNVTFRCDPISEHNRLYWYRQTLGQGPEFLTYFQNEAQLEKSRLLSDRFSAERPKGSFSTLEIQRTEQGDSAMYLCASSLVRREETQYFGPGTRLLVL.

J is TRBJ2-5 and V is TRBV12-3 or TRBV12-4; TRBD1 matches 10 bases. CDR3 length: 15 amino acids. V was pared by 5 bases and J by 6 bases, with 9 bases of the junction left unmatched. CDR3 protein: CASSDPGTGVQTQYF. For the CDR3, the DNA is TGTGCCAGCAGTGACCCCGGGACAGGGGTACAGACCCAGTACTTC.

V gene TRBV12-3 or TRBV12-4 combines with J gene TRBJ1-6; the match to TRBD1 covers 9 bases. The CDR3 length is 15 residues. V lost 6 bases and J lost 5; bases outside the gene matches: 5. The CDR3 DNA sequence: TGTGCCAGCAGCCGAGGACAGGGGAATAATTCACCCCTCCACTTT. Amino acid sequence: CASSRGQGNNSPLHF.

This clonotype was detected only a few times. The chain recombines TRBV5-6 with TRBJ1-2, with D hard to call. V lost 10 bases to trimming and J lost 5 bases, with 18 bases between them. This CDR3 spans 13 amino acids. The germline V gene encodes CDR1 SGHDT and CDR2 YYEEEE. The CDR3 DNA reads as TGTGCCGGCACCACGAACAGACCTTATGGCTACACCTTC. Translation gives CAGTTNRPYGYTF.

This clonotype was seen a few times. J is TRBJ2-7 and V is TRBV5-6; TRBD1 might be the D (6 bases). Germline loops: CDR1 SGHDT, CDR2 YYEEEE. With 4 bases removed from V and 2 bases from J, the gap between germline ends came to 31 bases. This CDR3 contains 20 residues. The CDR3 is CASSRQVERDTRATPYEQYF. The CDR3, as DNA: TGTGCCAGCAGCCGTCAGGTGGAACGGGACACTCGAGCTACCCCCTACGAGCAGTACTTC.

This clonotype was seen repeatedly, ten times or more. This chain connects TRBV9 to TRBJ1-2; 10 nucleotides line up with TRBD1. Germline CDR1 SGDLS, CDR2 YYNGEE. The CDR3 has 14 residues. With V trimmed by 2 bases and J by 8 bases, 6 bases remained unmatched. CDR3 sequence: CASSVGTGDCGYTF. In DNA, the CDR3 is TGTGCCAGCAGCGTGGGGACAGGGGATTGCGGCTACACCTTC.

V is TRBV18 and J is TRBJ2-4; 8 bases fit TRBD1. The DNA end is more similar to TRBJ2-7, so the J call may be wrong. The germline V gene encodes CDR1 KGHSH and CDR2 LQKENI. There are 14 residues in the CDR3. The CDR3 sequence: CASSPNQGANEQYF. The CDR3 coding sequence is TGTGCCAGCTCCCCTAATCAGGGGGCGAACGAGCAGTACTTC.

In this sample, this clonotype turned up a few times. The rearrangement joins TRBV6-6 to TRBJ2-1, with 11 bases identical to TRBD1. This CDR3 has 15 amino acids. Trimming cost V 7 bases and J 10 bases; bases outside gene matches: 12. In germline, CDR1 is MNHNY, CDR2 SVGAGI (reference sequence). The CDR3 nucleotides read TGTGCCAGCACTCCGACCGGGACAGGGGGAAAAGAGCAGTTCTTC. The encoded protein is CASTPTGTGGKEQFF.

The V call is TRBV2, the J call TRBJ2-7, with 8 bases fitting TRBD1. The germline V gene has CDR1 SNHLY and CDR2 FYNNEI. Trimming cost V 7 bases and J 0 bases; bases outside gene matches: 17. The length of the CDR3 is 18 residues. The CDR3 protein is CASTDRGRGQVDSYEQYF. The CDR3 DNA reads as TGTGCCAGCACTGACCGGGGAAGGGGACAGGTGGACTCCTACGAGCAGTACTTC.

This clonotype was detected only a few times. The genes are TRBV5-5 and TRBJ2-6, with a tentative D call TRBD2 (7 bases). The germline V and J ends were trimmed by 4 bases and 0 bases, with 20 bases remaining between them. The CDR3 covers 19 residues. Germline V gene lookup returns CDR1 SGHKS and CDR2 YYEKEE (reference sequence). DNA of the CDR3: TGTGCCAGCAGCCGGCGAGGGGGGGTTGTTTTCTCTGGGGCCAACGTCCTGACTTTC. Amino acid sequence: CASSRRGGVVFSGANVLTF.

This chain connects TRBV7-3 to TRBJ2-1; 9 nucleotides align to TRBD1. The CDR3 is 15 residues long. The germline CDR1 and CDR2 sequences are SGHTA and FQGTGA. J lost 2 bases, V lost 5 bases, and 4 bases had no gene match. The CDR3 is CASSRTGDAYNEQFF. The DNA for the CDR3 is TGTGCCAGCAGCCGGACAGGGGACGCCTACAATGAGCAGTTCTTC.